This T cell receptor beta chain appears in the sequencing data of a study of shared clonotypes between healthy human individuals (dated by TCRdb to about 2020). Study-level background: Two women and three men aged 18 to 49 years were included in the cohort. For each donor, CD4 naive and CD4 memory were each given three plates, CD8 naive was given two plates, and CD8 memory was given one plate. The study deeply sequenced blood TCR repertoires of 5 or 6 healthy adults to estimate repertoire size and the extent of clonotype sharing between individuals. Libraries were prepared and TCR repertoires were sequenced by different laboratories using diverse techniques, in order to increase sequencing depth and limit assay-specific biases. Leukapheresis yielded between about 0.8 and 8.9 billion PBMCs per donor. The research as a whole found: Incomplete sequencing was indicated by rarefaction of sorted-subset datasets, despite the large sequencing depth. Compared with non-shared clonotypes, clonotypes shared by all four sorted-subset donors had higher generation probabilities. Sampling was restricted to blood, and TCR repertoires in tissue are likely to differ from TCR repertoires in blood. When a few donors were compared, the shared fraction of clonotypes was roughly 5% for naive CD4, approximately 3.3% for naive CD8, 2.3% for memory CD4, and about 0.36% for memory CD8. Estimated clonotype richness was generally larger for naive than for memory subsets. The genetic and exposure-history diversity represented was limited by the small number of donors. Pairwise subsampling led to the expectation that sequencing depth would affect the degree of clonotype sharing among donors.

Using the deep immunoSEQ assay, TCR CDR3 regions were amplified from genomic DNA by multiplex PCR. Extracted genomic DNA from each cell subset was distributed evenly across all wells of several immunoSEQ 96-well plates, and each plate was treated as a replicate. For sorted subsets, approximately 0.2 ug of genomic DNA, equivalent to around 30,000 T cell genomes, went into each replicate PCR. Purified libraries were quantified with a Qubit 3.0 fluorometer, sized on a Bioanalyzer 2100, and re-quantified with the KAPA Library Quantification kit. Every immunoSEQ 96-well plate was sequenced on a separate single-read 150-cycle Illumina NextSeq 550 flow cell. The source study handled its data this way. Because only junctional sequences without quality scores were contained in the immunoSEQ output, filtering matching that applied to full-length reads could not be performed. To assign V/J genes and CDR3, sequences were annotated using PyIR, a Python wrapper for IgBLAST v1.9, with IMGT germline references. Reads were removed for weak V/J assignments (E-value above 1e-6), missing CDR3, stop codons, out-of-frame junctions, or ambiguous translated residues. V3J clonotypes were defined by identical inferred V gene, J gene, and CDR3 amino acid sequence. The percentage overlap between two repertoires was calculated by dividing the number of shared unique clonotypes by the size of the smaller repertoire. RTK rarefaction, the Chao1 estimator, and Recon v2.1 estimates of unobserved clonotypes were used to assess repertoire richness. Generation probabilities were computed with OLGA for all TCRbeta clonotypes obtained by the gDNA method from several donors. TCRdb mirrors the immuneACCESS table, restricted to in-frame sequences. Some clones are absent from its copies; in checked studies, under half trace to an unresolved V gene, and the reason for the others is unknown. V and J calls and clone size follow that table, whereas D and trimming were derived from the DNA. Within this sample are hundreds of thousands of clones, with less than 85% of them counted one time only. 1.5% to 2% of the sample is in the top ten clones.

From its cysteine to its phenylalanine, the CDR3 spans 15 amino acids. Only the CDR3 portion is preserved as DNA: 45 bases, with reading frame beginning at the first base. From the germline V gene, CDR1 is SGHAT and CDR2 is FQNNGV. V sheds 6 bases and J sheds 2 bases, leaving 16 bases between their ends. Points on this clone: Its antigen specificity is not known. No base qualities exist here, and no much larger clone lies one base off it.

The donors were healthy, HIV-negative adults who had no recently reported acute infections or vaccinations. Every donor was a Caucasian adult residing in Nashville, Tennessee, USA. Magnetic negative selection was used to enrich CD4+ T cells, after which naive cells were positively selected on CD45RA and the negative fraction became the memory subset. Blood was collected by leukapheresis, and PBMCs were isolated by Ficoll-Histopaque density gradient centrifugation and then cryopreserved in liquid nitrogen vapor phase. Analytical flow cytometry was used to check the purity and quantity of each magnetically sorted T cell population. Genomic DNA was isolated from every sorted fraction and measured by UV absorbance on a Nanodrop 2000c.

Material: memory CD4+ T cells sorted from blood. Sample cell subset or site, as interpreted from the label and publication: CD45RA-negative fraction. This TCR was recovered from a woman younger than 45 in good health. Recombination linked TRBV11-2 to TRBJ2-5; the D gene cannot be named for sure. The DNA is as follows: TGTGCCAGCAGTTATACAAGGTCTGGACAAGAGACCCAGTACTTC. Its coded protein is CASSYTRSGQETQYF.